A selection of T cell receptor beta chains follows, all from one sample in a study of shared clonotypes between healthy human individuals. Clones were sequenced by immunoSEQ multiplex PCR, and TCRdb holds only the in-frame ones, with some missing. Found here are about 1.5 million clones, 96% of them singletons; the top ten hold approximately 1%. Sequencing was carried out using naive CD4+ T cells sorted from blood. These receptors all stem from a man in his thirties or forties in good health. Each CDR3 is given without its conserved first and last residue. Some rows have no size entry. The others give once, few or many, or a class for an expanded clone.

j_call clone_size v_call cdr3_aa
TRBJ2-2 - TRBV5-4 ASSGRGRSTGELF
TRBJ2-7 - TRBV5-1 ASRGGRGSYEQY
TRBJ1-2 - TRBV2 ASTEGLLMGTQGYT
TRBJ2-7 - TRBV2 ATIYDSGSEQY
TRBJ2-7 - TRBV27 ASSSGSGSSREQY
TRBJ2-1 - TRBV5-5 ASRDRFYNEQF
TRBJ1-1 - TRBV18 ASSPPNFRDMNTEAF
TRBJ1-4 - TRBV6-5 ASSLQGATNEKLF
- - TRBV5-4 ASRRGGSYEQY
TRBJ2-1 - TRBV14 ASSQPSPPSANEQF
TRBJ1-1 once TRBV11-3 ASSPGRYSEAF
TRBJ2-7 - TRBV15 ATSRGQGTAYEQY
TRBJ2-7 - TRBV28 ASSGQGTGEQY
TRBJ1-3 - TRBV7-9 ASSLEAGRSGNTIY
TRBJ1-1 - TRBV19 ASRPQDVSPEAF
TRBJ1-4 - TRBV28 ASSPQRATNEKLF
TRBJ2-2 - TRBV27 ASSERLAGVRTGELF
TRBJ2-1 - TRBV5-1 ASKTLSSSYNEQF
TRBJ2-1 - TRBV28 ASSLGGNEQF
TRBJ1-1 - TRBV6-5 ASSYIGDGEAF
TRBJ2-7 - TRBV19 ASSRTGTYEQY
TRBJ2-4 - TRBV29-1 SVFSNTNIQY
TRBJ2-1 - TRBV19 ASSIGGGNEQF
TRBJ1-2 - TRBV5-1 ASSWTPDRDLSGYT
TRBJ1-5 - TRBV30 AWSPPGQGAINQPQH
TRBJ2-5 - TRBV4-3 ASSKRGGETQY
TRBJ2-5 - TRBV5-1 ASSLFVGLETQY
TRBJ2-2 - TRBV9 ASSVGRDTGELF
TRBJ2-7 once TRBV11-2 ASSSNRGASYEQY
TRBJ1-5 few TRBV6-6 ASSYKVSAQH
TRBJ1-1 - TRBV27 ASSNENTEAF
TRBJ2-1 - TRBV2 ASRRPSGRGEQF
TRBJ2-7 - TRBV27 ASSIRQGYEQY
TRBJ2-3 - TRBV6-5 ASSLGLAGGTQY
TRBJ2-3 - TRBV7-8 ASSLGRHSTDTQY
TRBJ1-5 - TRBV4-1 ASSPIPGQGGNQPQH
TRBJ1-3 - TRBV19 ASSGTAKGNTIY
TRBJ2-3 - TRBV29-1 SVDSVGDTQY
TRBJ2-7 - TRBV5-6 ASSIRAQPTHEQY
TRBJ1-3 - TRBV6-5 ASSYVPISGNTIY